The subject of this entry is one T cell receptor beta chain. The antigen is not known. The junction differs from germline at one of its ends, possibly a read error. These data are taken from a study of cytomegalovirus exposure and HLA in healthy donors. Study-wide findings and caveats: According to an earlier analysis, most TCR beta V segments yielded productive rearrangements about 90% or about 30% of the time.

CDR1 and CDR2 (germline): SGHTA, FQGTGA. The CDR3 consists of 16 residues. The PCR made use of 60 Vbeta and 13 Jbeta primers. The assay was immunoSEQ multiplex PCR, and TCRdb's table has in-frame clones only and misses some. The sample holds 130,000 or so clones. This clonotype was sampled from a man younger than 30 in good health and CMV-seronegative. The rearrangement uses TRBV7-3 and TRBJ2-1; TRBD2 matches at 11 bases. The sample comprised PBMCs. CDR3 DNA: TGTGCCAGCGGCTTAACGAGGACTAGCGGGTACAATGAGCAGTTCTTC. Translating gives CASGLTRTSGYNEQFF.